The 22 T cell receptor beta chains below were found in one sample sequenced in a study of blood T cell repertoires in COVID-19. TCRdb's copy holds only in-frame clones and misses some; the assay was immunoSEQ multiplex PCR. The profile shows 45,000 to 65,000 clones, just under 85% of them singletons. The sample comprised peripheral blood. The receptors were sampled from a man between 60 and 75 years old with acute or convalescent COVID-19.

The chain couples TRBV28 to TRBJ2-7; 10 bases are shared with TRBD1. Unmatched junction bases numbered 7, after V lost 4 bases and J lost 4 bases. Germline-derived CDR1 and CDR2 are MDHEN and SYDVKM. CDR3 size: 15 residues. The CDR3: CASSSTGTGAYEQYF. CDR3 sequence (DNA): TGTGCCAGCAGTTCAACCGGGACAGGGGCTTACGAGCAGTACTTC.

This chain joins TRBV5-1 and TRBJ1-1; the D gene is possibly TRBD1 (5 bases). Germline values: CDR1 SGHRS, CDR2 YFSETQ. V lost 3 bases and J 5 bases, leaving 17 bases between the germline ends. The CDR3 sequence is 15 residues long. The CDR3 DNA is TGCGCCAGCAGCTCGATCCAGGGTCCGGTAACTGAAGCTTTCTTT. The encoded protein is CASSSIQGPVTEAFF.

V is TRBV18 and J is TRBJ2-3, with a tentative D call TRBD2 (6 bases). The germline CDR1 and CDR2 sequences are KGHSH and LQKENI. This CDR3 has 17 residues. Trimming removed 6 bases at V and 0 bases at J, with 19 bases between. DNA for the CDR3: TGTGCCAGCTCCCGCAACGGGGGATCCTCTAGCACAGATACGCAGTATTTT. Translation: CASSRNGGSSSTDTQYF.

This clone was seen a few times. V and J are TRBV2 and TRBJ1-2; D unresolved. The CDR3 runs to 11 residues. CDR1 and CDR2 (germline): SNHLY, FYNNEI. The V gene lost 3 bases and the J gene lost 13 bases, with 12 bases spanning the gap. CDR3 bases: TGTGCCAGCAGTGACTTCGACAATTTCACCTTC. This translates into CASSDFDNFTF.

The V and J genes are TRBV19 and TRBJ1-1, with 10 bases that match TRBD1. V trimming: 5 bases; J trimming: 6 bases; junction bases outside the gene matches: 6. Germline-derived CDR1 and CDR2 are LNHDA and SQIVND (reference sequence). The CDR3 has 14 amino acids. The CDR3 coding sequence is TGTGCCAGTAGTCCGACCGGGACAGGGGCTGAAGCTTTCTTT. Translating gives CASSPTGTGAEAFF.

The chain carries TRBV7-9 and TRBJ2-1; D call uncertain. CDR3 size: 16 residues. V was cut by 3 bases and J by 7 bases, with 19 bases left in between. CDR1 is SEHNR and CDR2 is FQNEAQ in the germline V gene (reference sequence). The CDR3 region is CASSLAADRPLNEQFF. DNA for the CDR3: TGTGCCAGCAGCTTGGCGGCAGACCGGCCCCTAAATGAGCAGTTCTTC.

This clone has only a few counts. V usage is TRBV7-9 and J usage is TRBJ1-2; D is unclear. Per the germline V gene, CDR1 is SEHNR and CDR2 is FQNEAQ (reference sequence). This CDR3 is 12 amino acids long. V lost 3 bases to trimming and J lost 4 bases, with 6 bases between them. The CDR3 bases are TGTGCCAGCAGCTTCTCCTTCTATGGCTACACCTTC. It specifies CASSFSFYGYTF.

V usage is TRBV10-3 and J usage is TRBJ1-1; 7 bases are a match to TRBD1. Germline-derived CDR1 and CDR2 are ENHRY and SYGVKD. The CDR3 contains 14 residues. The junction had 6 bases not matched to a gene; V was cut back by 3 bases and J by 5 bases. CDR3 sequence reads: CAISEKGADTEAFF. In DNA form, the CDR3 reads TGTGCCATCAGTGAAAAGGGGGCGGATACTGAAGCTTTCTTT.

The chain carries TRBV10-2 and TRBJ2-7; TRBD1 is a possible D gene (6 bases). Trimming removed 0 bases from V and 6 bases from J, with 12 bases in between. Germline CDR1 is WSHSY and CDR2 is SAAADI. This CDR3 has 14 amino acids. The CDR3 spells CASSESNRVGEQYF. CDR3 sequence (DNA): TGCGCCAGCAGTGAGTCGAACAGGGTGGGCGAGCAGTACTTC.

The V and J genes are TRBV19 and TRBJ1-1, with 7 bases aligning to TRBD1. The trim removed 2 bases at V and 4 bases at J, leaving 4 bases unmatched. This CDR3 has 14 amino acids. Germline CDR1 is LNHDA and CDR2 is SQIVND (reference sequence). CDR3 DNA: TGTGCCAGTAGTATATTAGCAGGGGGCACTGAAGCTTTCTTT. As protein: CASSILAGGTEAFF.

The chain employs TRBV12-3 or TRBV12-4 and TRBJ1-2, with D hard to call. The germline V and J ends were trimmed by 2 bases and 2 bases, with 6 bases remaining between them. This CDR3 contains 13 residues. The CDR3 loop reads CASSLRVNYGYTF. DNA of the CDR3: TGTGCCAGCAGTTTACGGGTAAACTATGGCTACACCTTC.

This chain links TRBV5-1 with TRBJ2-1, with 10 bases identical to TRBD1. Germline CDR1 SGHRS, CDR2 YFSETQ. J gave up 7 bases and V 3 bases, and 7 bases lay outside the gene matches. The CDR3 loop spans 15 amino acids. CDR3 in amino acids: CASSSGQGGMNEQFF. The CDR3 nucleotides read TGCGCCAGCAGCTCAGGACAGGGGGGAATGAATGAGCAGTTCTTC.

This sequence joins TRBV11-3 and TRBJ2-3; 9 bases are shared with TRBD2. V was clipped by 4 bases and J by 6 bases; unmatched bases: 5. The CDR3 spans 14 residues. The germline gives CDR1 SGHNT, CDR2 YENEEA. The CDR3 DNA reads TGTGCCAGCAGCTCGGGACTAGCAACGGATACGCAGTATTTT. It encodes CASSSGLATDTQYF.

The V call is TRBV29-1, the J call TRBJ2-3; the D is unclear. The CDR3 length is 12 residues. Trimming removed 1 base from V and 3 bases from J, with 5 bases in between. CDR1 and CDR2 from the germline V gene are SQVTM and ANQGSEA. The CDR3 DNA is TGCAGCGTTGAAGGAGGTACAGATACGCAGTATTTT. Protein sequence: CSVEGGTDTQYF.

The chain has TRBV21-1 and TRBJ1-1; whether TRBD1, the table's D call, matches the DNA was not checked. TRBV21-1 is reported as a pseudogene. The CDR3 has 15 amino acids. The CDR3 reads CASSSYRGDSSEAFF. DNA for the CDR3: TGTGCCAGCAGCAGCTACAGGGGAGATAGTTCTGAAGCTTTCTTT.

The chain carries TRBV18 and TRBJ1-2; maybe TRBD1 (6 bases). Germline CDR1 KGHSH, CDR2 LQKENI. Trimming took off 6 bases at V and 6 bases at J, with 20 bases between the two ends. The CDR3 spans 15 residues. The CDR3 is CASSHRTALTDGYTF. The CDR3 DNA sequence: TGTGCCAGCTCTCATAGGACAGCATTGACGGATGGCTACACCTTC.

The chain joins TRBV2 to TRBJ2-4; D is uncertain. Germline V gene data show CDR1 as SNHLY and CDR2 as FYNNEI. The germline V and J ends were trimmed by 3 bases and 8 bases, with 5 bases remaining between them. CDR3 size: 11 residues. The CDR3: CASSDEYIQYF. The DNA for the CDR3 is TGTGCCAGCAGTGATGAGTACATTCAGTACTTC.

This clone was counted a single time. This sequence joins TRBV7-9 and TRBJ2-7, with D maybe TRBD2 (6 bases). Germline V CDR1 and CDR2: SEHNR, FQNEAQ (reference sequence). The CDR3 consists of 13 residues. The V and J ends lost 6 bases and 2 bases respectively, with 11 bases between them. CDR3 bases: TGTGCCAGCAGGCGGGACGGACCCTACGAGCAGTACTTC. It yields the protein CASRRDGPYEQYF.

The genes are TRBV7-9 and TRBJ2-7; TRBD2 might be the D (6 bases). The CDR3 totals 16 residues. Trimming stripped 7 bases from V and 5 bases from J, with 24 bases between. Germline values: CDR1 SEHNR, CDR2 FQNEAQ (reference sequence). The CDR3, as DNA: TGTGCCAGCACCCCACCCCTGCGGGGATTAACTCACGAGCAGTACTTC. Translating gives CASTPPLRGLTHEQYF.

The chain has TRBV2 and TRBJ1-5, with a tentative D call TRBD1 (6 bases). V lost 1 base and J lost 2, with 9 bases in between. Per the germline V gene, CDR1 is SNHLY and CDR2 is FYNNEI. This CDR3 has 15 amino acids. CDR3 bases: TGTGCCAGCAGTGAAGACAGGGCCGGCAATCAGCCCCAGCATTTT. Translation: CASSEDRAGNQPQHF.

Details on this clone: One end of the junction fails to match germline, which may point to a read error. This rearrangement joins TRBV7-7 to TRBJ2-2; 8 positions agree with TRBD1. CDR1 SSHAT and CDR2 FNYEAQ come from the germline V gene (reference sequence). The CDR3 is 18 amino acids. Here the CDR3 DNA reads TGTGCTAGCAGCTTAGGGCCAGGGGGCCTTATTGGAACCGGGGAGCTGTTTTTT. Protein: CASSLGPGGLIGTGELFF.

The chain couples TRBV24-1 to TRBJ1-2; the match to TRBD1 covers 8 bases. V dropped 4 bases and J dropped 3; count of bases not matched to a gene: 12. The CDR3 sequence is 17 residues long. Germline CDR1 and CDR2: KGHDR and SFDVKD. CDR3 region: CATSDPGQGGSYYGYTF. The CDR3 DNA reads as TGTGCCACCAGTGACCCCGGACAGGGCGGGAGTTACTATGGCTACACCTTC.